This T cell receptor beta chain was observed in a study of T cells in Graves' hyperthyroidism and ophthalmopathy. Study-wide findings and caveats: Before onset, ophthalmopathy was predicted by the model a median around 6 months earlier.

RNA transcripts served as the template for amplifying TCR beta CDR3 regions. The study used the HTBI primer set for a first-round RT-PCR of the TCR CDR3. TCRdb re-analysed the multiplex PCR reads in MiXCR, keeping a single row per CDR3 protein. The table includes roughly 570,000 distinct CDR3 sequences, approximately 14% detected once. Fresh peripheral blood, approximately 10 ml, yielded the PBMCs. About this clonotype: Antigen: not known.

The V end lost 0 bases, the J end lost 6 bases, and 3 bases lay between the germline ends. CDR3 length: 12 amino acids. Germline V gene sequence: CDR1 ENHRY, CDR2 SYGVKD. This chain joins TRBV10-3 and TRBJ2-1; D is ambiguous. This receptor was identified in a woman in her 30s with Graves' hyperthyroidism. The sequenced sample was blood. The chain's CDR3 is CAISESINEQFF. CDR3 DNA sequence: TGTGCCATCAGTGAGTCAATCAATGAGCAGTTCTTC.